This TCR beta chain originates from a study of blood T cells in healthy people across ages (dated by TCRdb to between 2015 and 2016). Study-wide context: In model experiments, roughly one uniquely barcoded TCR beta cDNA molecule per two T cells was captured by template switching. The study measured age-related changes in TCR beta repertoire diversity using deep sequencing normalized with unique cDNA molecular identifiers. Donors of different ages were randomly distributed across sequencing lanes to avoid experimental bias. The donors were divided into four age groups: young (average about 16 years), middle-aged (approximately 39), aged (about 61) and long-lived (roughly 86). Two additional independent replicas of 1 million unique cDNA reads from the same blood draw were analyzed for two donors (one aged 18 to 29 and one aged 80 or older).

Systemically healthy Caucasian individuals from Russia, approximately 39 in total and aged about 6 to 100 years, were included as donors. Around 10 milliliters of peripheral blood were drawn from each donor into EDTA-treated Vacutainer tubes. PBMCs were isolated by Ficoll-Paque density-gradient centrifugation, with at least 7 million obtained per sample. Total RNA was extracted from PBMCs with Trizol reagent, with at least 6 micrograms obtained per sample. For every donor, flow cytometry on a PBMC aliquot measured the percentage of naive CD45RAhigh/CD27high T cells. What the authors observed across the whole study: Because donor CMV infection status was unknown, age-related changes in expanded clonotypes were potentially confounded. Since profiling was done on bulk unsorted PBMCs, naive and antigen-experienced compartments could not be conclusively compared. Compared with the aged group, more naive CD4+ T cells, fewer expanded clones and increased TCR diversity were shown by the long-lived group, suggesting age selection. As age increased, observed TCR beta diversity per million T cells dropped in a roughly linear way, and a significant reduction was already evident by age 40. The percentage of naive T cells measured by flow cytometry correlated strongly with observed TCR beta diversity. Total diversity estimates from one million sequenced T cells were considered lower bounds and underestimates.

Turning to this clonotype: Its antigen specificity is not known. No base quality information exists; no much larger clone differs at one position.

CDR1 and CDR2, per the germline V gene, are ENHRY and SYGVKD. From the cysteine through the phenylalanine, the CDR3 covers 13 amino acids. CDR3 DNA only is kept here, 39 bases in frame from base 1. Trimming takes 0 bases from V and 6 bases from J, and the germline ends sit 5 bases apart. Libraries came from 5' RACE. TCRdb records Illumina HiSeq 2500 as the sequencer. A second roughly 7 to 11 cycle PCR used a sample-barcoded 5' primer and a J-beta primer mix. A template-switch 5' adaptor carrying 12 random nucleotides introduced a unique molecular identifier onto each TCR beta cDNA molecule. Each sample yielded at least 3 million CDR3-containing paired-end reads. All of the RNA was converted into first-strand cDNA using the Mint cDNA synthesis kit, with a TRBC-specific oligonucleotide serving as the primer. Following uracil-DNA glycosylase treatment, all cDNA underwent a first 18-cycle PCR with the universal primers M1SS and BC2_uni_R. Concerning the study's data processing: For normalization, 1 million high-quality reads were randomly selected from each sample, with every read carrying a distinct molecular identifier. Instead of being binned into consensus sequences, reads that shared molecular identifiers were thrown out. MiTCR, with a Q25 quality threshold and the strictest error-elimination algorithm, was used for CDR3 identification, clonotype clustering and error correction. Lower-bound total TCR beta diversity was estimated with a nonparametric unseen species model using Euler transformation. In-frame beta chains were kept once TCRdb had trimmed the public reads at Q25 with fastp and called clones with MiXCR. Each CDR3 protein appears once, grouped with its most common genes and DNA. The V and J calls were determined by TCRdb, not by the authors. This sample gives hundreds of thousands of distinct CDR3 sequences in total; 60% to 80% of them show up just once. Around a quarter of the sample is in the top ten clones.

The receptor comes from a man aged 30 to 39 in good health. The rearrangement joined TRBV10-3 to TRBJ1-4; a confident D gene designation cannot be given. The specimen was blood. The DNA sequence is as follows: TGTGCCATCAGTGAGTCCTTCGATGAAAAACTGTTTTTT. Translation gives CAISESFDEKLFF.